A selection of T cell receptor beta chains follows, all from one sample in a study of cytomegalovirus exposure and HLA in healthy donors. This table comes from immunoSEQ multiplex PCR, and its TCRdb copy is limited to in-frame clones, with some not included. The table records about 130,000 clones, 80% to 90% of them present only once. Specimen: PBMCs. Receptors were obtained from a woman aged 18-29 years in good health and CMV-seronegative. CDR3s leave out the opening cysteine and the closing phenylalanine or tryptophan. Fields, in order: V gene, CDR3 protein.

v_call: TRBV7-2; cdr3_aa: ASSPQTSGAYNEQF
v_call: TRBV7-9; cdr3_aa: ASSLAGWNSPLH
v_call: TRBV14; cdr3_aa: ASSQVSGVRTDTQY
v_call: TRBV14; cdr3_aa: ASSQTGGGSYEQY
v_call: TRBV5-1; cdr3_aa: ASSPGSVGYT
v_call: TRBV18; cdr3_aa: ASSKQGAEETQY
v_call: TRBV30; cdr3_aa: AWKRLPNTDTQY
v_call: TRBV7-9; cdr3_aa: ASSLALRNEQF
v_call: TRBV28; cdr3_aa: ASSSNSWRLGSYEQY
v_call: TRBV25-1; cdr3_aa: ASRTSGRYEQY
v_call: TRBV4-2; cdr3_aa: ASSQARRGSPEKLF
v_call: TRBV19; cdr3_aa: ACRFGSGYGYT
v_call: TRBV28; cdr3_aa: ASSLYRGEQY
v_call: TRBV6-5; cdr3_aa: ASSPGVFSTDTQY
v_call: TRBV28; cdr3_aa: ASSLLGTGGHTIY
v_call: TRBV5-6; cdr3_aa: ASSFFPSGRGEQF
v_call: TRBV5-1; cdr3_aa: ASSLGQGADTQY
v_call: TRBV7-9; cdr3_aa: ASSFVSDNEQF
v_call: TRBV11-2; cdr3_aa: ASSPSSLPSEQY
v_call: TRBV15; cdr3_aa: ATSGMSQGRGETQY
v_call: TRBV7-2; cdr3_aa: ASSFSGTGSYEQY
v_call: TRBV4-2; cdr3_aa: ASSPTSGASDTQY
v_call: TRBV12-5; cdr3_aa: ASGSRRQGAQGRFFEKLF
v_call: TRBV7-9; cdr3_aa: ASIRRWTSDHNEQF
v_call: TRBV30; cdr3_aa: AWSTGTGGSADTQY
v_call: TRBV30; cdr3_aa: AWSVGTDNQPQH
v_call: TRBV2; cdr3_aa: ASRGLDNSPLH
v_call: TRBV18; cdr3_aa: ASSPATARNTEAF
v_call: TRBV18; cdr3_aa: ASSGQYNNQPQH
v_call: TRBV9; cdr3_aa: ASSAGINQPQH
v_call: TRBV2; cdr3_aa: ASSERREVF
v_call: TRBV28; cdr3_aa: ASSFLEKLF
v_call: TRBV28; cdr3_aa: ASSLQAMNTEAF
v_call: TRBV27; cdr3_aa: ASGDRGFSNYGYT
v_call: TRBV5-1; cdr3_aa: ASSPEGRNQPQH
v_call: TRBV13; cdr3_aa: ASSRRDRVFNQPQH
v_call: TRBV28; cdr3_aa: ASSLHTSPGYNEQF
v_call: TRBV5-1; cdr3_aa: ASSFGQLNSIAKNIQY
v_call: TRBV6-5; cdr3_aa: ASSLTVTNYGYT
v_call: TRBV9; cdr3_aa: ASSASGQGYGYT
v_call: TRBV18; cdr3_aa: ASSRETSRSSYEQY
v_call: TRBV29-1; cdr3_aa: SVEEAGWAEAF
v_call: TRBV7-9; cdr3_aa: ASSPGGGFGHYGYT
v_call: TRBV11-2; cdr3_aa: ASRPFGGALDEQY
v_call: TRBV6-1; cdr3_aa: ASSRGAQDTQY
v_call: TRBV5-8; cdr3_aa: ASSSRTPPDYT
v_call: TRBV27; cdr3_aa: ASSPISSMERGSSYNEQF
v_call: TRBV19; cdr3_aa: ASTQTGGSLAINTQY
v_call: TRBV18; cdr3_aa: ASSPPSQGPYEQY
v_call: TRBV28; cdr3_aa: ASRSLAVNQPQH
v_call: TRBV6-5; cdr3_aa: ASTSDRNGYT
v_call: TRBV28; cdr3_aa: ASSLEGFVWLPGGNTIY
v_call: TRBV7-9; cdr3_aa: ASSPSVSPGLADSDTQY
v_call: TRBV28; cdr3_aa: ASSLSGLPGANEKLF
v_call: TRBV2; cdr3_aa: ASSSTPGLGADTQY
v_call: TRBV25-1; cdr3_aa: ASSVIAGFSYNEQF
v_call: TRBV7-2; cdr3_aa: ASSTRQGEKFPEQF
v_call: TRBV30; cdr3_aa: AWDIDSEAF
v_call: TRBV27; cdr3_aa: ASSYAGGTSVHEQY